These 22 T cell receptor beta chains originate from one sample sequenced in a study of T cells after posttransplantation cyclophosphamide. Libraries were prepared by immunoSEQ multiplex PCR; TCRdb keeps only in-frame clonotypes and omits some of them. The data contain under 75,000 clones, 90% to 95% of them singletons. Sequencing input: PBMCs. Receptor source: a woman in her 30s in good health and a related stem cell transplant donor.

This CDR3 is CSVSDRNYGYTF. CDR3 sequence (DNA): TGCAGCGTTTCAGACAGAAACTATGGCTACACCTTC. This chain links TRBV29-1 with TRBJ1-2; maybe TRBD1 (5 bases). Germline CDR1 reads SQVTM; CDR2 reads ANQGSEA. The CDR3 sequence is 12 residues long. V was pared by 5 bases and J by 2 bases, with 9 bases between.

This sequence joins TRBV28 and TRBJ2-5, with 12 bases fitting TRBD2. CDR1 MDHEN and CDR2 SYDVKM come from the germline V gene. J gave up 0 bases and V 3 bases, and 8 bases lay outside the gene matches. This CDR3 region has 18 residues. The chain's CDR3 is CASSLWTSGEEYQETQYF. DNA for the CDR3: TGTGCCAGCAGTTTGTGGACTAGCGGGGAGGAGTACCAAGAGACCCAGTACTTC. Supplemented by reference TRBV28 and TRBJ2-5, the full variable domain reads DVKVTQSSRYLVKRTGEKVFLECVQDMDHENMFWYRQDPGLGLRLIYFSYDVKMKEKGDIPEGYSVSREKKERFSLILESASTNQTSMYLCASSLWTSGEEYQETQYFGPGTRLLVL.

The genes are TRBV19 and TRBJ2-5, with D perhaps given as TRBD1 or TRBD2 (5 bases each). Deletions cut 5 bases from V and 5 bases from J, with 21 bases between. The length of the CDR3 is 16 residues. Per the germline V gene, CDR1 is LNHDA and CDR2 is SQIVND (reference sequence). The CDR3 region has the DNA TGTGCCAGTAGTCTGAGGGACGGACGGGCGTGGGAGACCCAGTACTTC. Translated, it gives CASSLRDGRAWETQYF.

The chain carries TRBV7-8 and TRBJ2-7, with 8 positions matching TRBD1. The trim removed 5 bases at V and 6 bases at J, leaving 12 bases unmatched. The CDR3 spans 15 residues. The germline V gene has CDR1 SGHVS and CDR2 FQNEAQ. CDR3 in DNA: TGTGCCAGCAGCACCTCGAGGACAGGGACCTCCGAGCAGTACTTC. Residues: CASSTSRTGTSEQYF.

The chain links TRBV4-3 to TRBJ2-3; 9 nucleotides match TRBD2. The V gene's germline CDR1 is LGHNA and CDR2 YSLEER. CDR3 length: 14 residues. V trimming: 2 bases; J trimming: 6 bases; junction bases outside the gene matches: 3. The CDR3 is CASSQRTSEDTQYF. Here the CDR3 DNA reads TGCGCCAGCAGCCAAAGGACTAGCGAGGATACGCAGTATTTT.

The CDR3 DNA sequence: TGTGCCTGTCCACACGGCGGGGCGAACACTGAAGCTTTCTTT. This gives the protein CACPHGGANTEAFF. The gene calls are TRBV30 and TRBJ1-1, with a weak D call TRBD1 (5 bases). Trimming stripped 6 bases from V and 1 base from J, with 15 bases between. The germline gives CDR1 GTSNPN, CDR2 SVGIG (reference sequence). CDR3 length equals 14 residues.

The chain combines TRBV2 with TRBJ2-3; D remains unclear. V gave up 1 base and J gave up 0 bases, with 5 bases separating them. CDR3 size: 14 residues. Germline loops: CDR1 SNHLY, CDR2 FYNNEI. The CDR3 coding sequence is TGTGCCAGCAGTGAAGGACTTAGCACAGATACGCAGTATTTT. Its protein is CASSEGLSTDTQYF.

V and J are TRBV6-6 and TRBJ1-3; D not resolved. This CDR3 is built from 12 residues. V was trimmed by 5 bases and J by 2 bases, leaving 4 bases between them. Germline lookup yields CDR1 MNHNY and CDR2 SVGAGI (reference sequence). The CDR3 sequence is CASSVTGNTIYF. Written as DNA, the CDR3 is TGTGCCAGCAGTGTAACTGGAAACACCATATATTTT.

V and J are TRBV19 and TRBJ1-6; 7 bases are shared with TRBD1. V shed 3 bases and J 6 bases; nucleotides not matched to a gene: 2. From germline, CDR1 is LNHDA and CDR2 SQIVND (reference sequence). The CDR3 totals 14 residues. The CDR3: CASSIGQANSPLHF. Here the CDR3 DNA reads TGTGCCAGTAGTATCGGACAGGCTAATTCACCCCTCCACTTT.

V usage is TRBV6-5 and J usage is TRBJ1-2, with D perhaps TRBD1 (6 bases). The CDR3 is 14 amino acids. V was clipped by 7 bases and J by 7 bases, with 19 bases between them. Per germline, CDR1 MNHEY and CDR2 SVGAGI. CDR3: CASTSPRAGAGYTF. CDR3 sequence (DNA): TGTGCCAGCACCTCCCCCCGGGCAGGGGCTGGCTACACCTTC.

The chain employs TRBV10-3 and TRBJ1-1; no clear D. Germline V gene data show CDR1 as ENHRY and CDR2 as SYGVKD. Trimming took 6 bases from V and 0 from J, leaving 11 bases between them. The CDR3 loop spans 14 amino acids. The CDR3 DNA follows: TGTGCCATCAGCGAACCCAGAATGAACACTGAAGCTTTCTTT. Translating gives CAISEPRMNTEAFF.

This chain links TRBV5-6 with TRBJ2-7; 9 nucleotides agree with TRBD1. V gave up 0 bases and J gave up 1 base; unmatched junction bases: 11. CDR3 length: 18 residues. Germline V gene data show CDR1 as SGHDT and CDR2 as YYEEEE. As DNA, the CDR3 is TGTGCCAGCAGCTTGGGTTTCGGGACAGGGACGCTTTCCTACGAGCAGTACTTC. Amino acid sequence: CASSLGFGTGTLSYEQYF.

The chain has TRBV4-3 and TRBJ2-7; the match to TRBD1 covers 7 bases. The CDR3 contains 16 residues. After removal of 5 bases from V and 0 bases from J, the junction contained 10 bases not matched to a gene. Germline assignment: CDR1 LGHNA and CDR2 YSLEER. The CDR3 loop reads CASSFSATGSSYEQYF. The CDR3 DNA reads TGCGCCAGCAGCTTTTCAGCGACAGGGAGCTCCTACGAGCAGTACTTC.

A single count supports this clone. The chain employs TRBV2 and TRBJ2-1; D uncertain. Per germline, CDR1 SNHLY and CDR2 FYNNEI. The CDR3 sequence is 14 residues long. V was trimmed by 6 bases and J by 3 bases, leaving 12 bases between them. Here the CDR3 reads CASRVNRLYNEQFF. The CDR3 bases are TGTGCCAGCAGGGTTAACAGACTCTACAATGAGCAGTTCTTC.

The count of this clone is one. This chain uses TRBV10-2 with TRBJ1-1, with D uncertain. Germline V gene data show CDR1 as WSHSY and CDR2 as SAAADI. The length of the CDR3 is 12 residues. V was trimmed by 8 bases and J by 3 bases, leaving 10 bases between them. The chain's CDR3 is CASLGGYTEAFF. The DNA for the CDR3 is TGCGCCAGCCTGGGTGGTTACACTGAAGCTTTCTTT.

The CDR3 spells CASSGGADTGELFF. Here the CDR3 DNA reads TGTGCCAGCAGCGGGGGGGCGGACACCGGGGAGCTGTTTTTT. V usage is TRBV6-1 and J usage is TRBJ2-2; 8 bases map to TRBD2. The CDR3 spans 14 residues. Germline V gene sequence: CDR1 MNHNS, CDR2 SASEGT. The J segment lost 3 bases and the V segment lost 6 bases, leaving 3 bases of the junction unmatched.

This clone was seen a few times. V gene TRBV10-2 combines with J gene TRBJ1-4, with a weak D call TRBD1 (5 bases). The germline CDR1 and CDR2 sequences are WSHSY and SAAADI. The V and J ends lost 8 bases and 4 bases respectively, with 20 bases between them. The CDR3 spans 16 residues. CDR3 residues: CASRGGTTTHNEKLFF. The CDR3 coding sequence is TGCGCCAGCCGCGGGGGGACGACTACTCATAATGAAAAACTGTTTTTT.

The V call is TRBV7-3, the J call TRBJ1-2; 8 bases line up with TRBD1. V dropped 5 bases and J dropped 7; count of bases not matched to a gene: 9. The CDR3 spans 14 residues. CDR1 is SGHTA and CDR2 is FQGTGA in the germline V gene. For the CDR3, the DNA is TGTGCCAGCAGCAGGGACAGGTGGCAAGGTGGCTACACCTTC. Translated, it gives CASSRDRWQGGYTF. The full variable domain, with the rest looked up from reference TRBV7-3 and TRBJ1-2, is GAGVSQTPSNKVTEKGKYVELRCDPISGHTALYWYRQSLGQGPEFLIYFQGTGAADDSGLPNDRFFAVRPEGSVSTLKIQRTERGDSAVYLCASSRDRWQGGYTFGSGTRLTVV.

This rearrangement joins TRBV6-4 to TRBJ1-1; a possible D gene is TRBD1 (6 bases). CDR1 is MRHNA, CDR2 SNTAGT, per germline. This CDR3 spans 14 amino acids. Trimming left V 6 bases short and J 4 bases short, with 15 bases between. The CDR3: CASRSDRRSTEAFF. The CDR3 bases are TGTGCCAGCAGGAGCGACAGGAGGAGCACTGAAGCTTTCTTT.

The chain carries TRBV2 and TRBJ1-5; D unresolved. There are 12 residues in the CDR3. CDR1 SNHLY and CDR2 FYNNEI come from the germline V gene. V lost 4 bases and J lost 7, with 8 bases in between. The CDR3 reads CASSADWQPQHF. CDR3 coding DNA: TGTGCCAGCAGTGCGGACTGGCAGCCCCAGCATTTT.

For the CDR3, the DNA is TGTGCCAGCAGTTCGGGACAGGGGGCGGTAGGCTATGGCTACACCTTC. This gives the protein CASSSGQGAVGYGYTF. The chain is built from TRBV6-5 and TRBJ1-2; the match to TRBD1 covers 12 bases. Per germline, CDR1 MNHEY and CDR2 SVGAGI. Losses at the gene ends were 4 bases for V and 4 bases for J; bases not matched to a gene: 7. The CDR3 has 16 residues.

The genes are TRBV25-1 and TRBJ1-5; D may be TRBD1 (5 bases). V shed 4 bases and J shed 4 bases, with 20 bases lying between them. The CDR3 runs 17 residues. Germline assignment: CDR1 MGHDK and CDR2 SYGVNS. The CDR3 is CASSGGGSTALNQPQHF. The CDR3 DNA reads as TGTGCCAGCAGTGGGGGGGGATCCACGGCATTAAATCAGCCCCAGCATTTT.